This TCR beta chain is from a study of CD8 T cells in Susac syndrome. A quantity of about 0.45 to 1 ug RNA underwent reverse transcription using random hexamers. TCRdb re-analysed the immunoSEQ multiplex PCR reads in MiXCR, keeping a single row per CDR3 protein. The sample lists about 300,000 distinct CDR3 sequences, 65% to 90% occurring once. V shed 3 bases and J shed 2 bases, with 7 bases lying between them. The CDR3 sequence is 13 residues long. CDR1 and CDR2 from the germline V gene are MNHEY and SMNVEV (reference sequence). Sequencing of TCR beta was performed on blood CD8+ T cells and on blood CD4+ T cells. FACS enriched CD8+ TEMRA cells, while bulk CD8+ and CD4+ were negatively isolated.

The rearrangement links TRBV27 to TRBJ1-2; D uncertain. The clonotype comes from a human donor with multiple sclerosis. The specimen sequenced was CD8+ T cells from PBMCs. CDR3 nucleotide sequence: TGTGCCAGCAGTTTGCGAAGGAACTATGGCTACACCTTC. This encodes CASSLRRNYGYTF.